This record looks at one TCR beta chain sequence and its context. There is no known antigen for this receptor. This likely comes from a read error, as the CDR3 has no conserved phenylalanine or tryptophan at its end. Without any cell sorting, total RNA and DNA were co-extracted from approximately 22-30 mg of bulk tissue using the AllPrep DNA/RNA mini kit. Between late 2015 and March 2016, roughly 5 patients in China with histopathologically diagnosed primary liver carcinoma had their tumors surgically resected. At the time of sampling, the patients had chronic HBV infection and had not received any treatment. Each tumor was sampled at five spatially separated regions: the superior, inferior, left-lateral and right-lateral poles and the tumor centre. Histology showed that every tumor sample contained more than 80% viable tumor cells. Fresh tumor and adjacent tissue pieces were bisected, with one half stored in RNAlater at -80 degrees C and the other half sent for histology.

Starting from about 500 ng total RNA, TCRbeta-specific cDNA was produced by reverse transcription with a constant-region primer and ProtoScript II reverse transcriptase. TCRbeta libraries were built with three nested multiplex PCR rounds, a slightly modified ARM-PCR procedure. Multiplex TRBV1-TRBV30 forward primers and a Cbeta reverse primer were used in the first two PCR rounds, each of which was run for 10 to 11 cycles. Sample barcodes and Illumina adapters were added in a final 25-cycle PCR with Deep VentR polymerase. Before sequencing, amplicons of 200-500 bp were purified from gel using a QIAquick gel extraction kit. An Illumina HiSeq 2500 was used to sequence the TCRbeta amplicons with 250-bp paired-end reads. The authors processed their data as follows. Trimmomatic v0.33 was used to quality-trim the reads, and FLASH v1.2.11 was used to merge paired reads so that full CDR3 sequences could be recovered. V, D and J germline segments were assigned to the rearranged TCRbeta sequences by MiGEC v1.2.1b. Clonotype statistics and Shannon-Wiener diversity indices were computed with VDJtools v1.0.0. To reduce sampling bias, subsequent analyses other than the diversity analysis used only the 250 most abundant clonotypes in each sample. Through fastp at Q25 and MiXCR, TCRdb rebuilt clones from the public reads, retaining in-frame beta chains. CDR3 protein duplicates are merged, each entry listing the most common genes and DNA. The V and J calls were determined by TCRdb, not by the authors. The sample includes approximately 40,000 distinct CDR3 sequences, with 74% observed a single time. The ten largest make up roughly 15% of the sample.

CDR1 SGHNT and CDR2 YYREEE were looked up in the germline V gene (reference sequence). V loses 7 bases at its end and J loses 3 bases; junction bases beyond the gene matches: 10. Termini included, the CDR3 measures 17 amino acids. The only DNA kept is the CDR3, 51 bases in frame from the first base. The data derive from a study of tumor-infiltrating lymphocytes in primary liver carcinoma (dated by TCRdb to the late 2010s). In terms of the full investigation: Of the five patients, three men and two women aged 30 to 69 years, four had hepatocellular carcinoma and one had combined HCC and intrahepatic cholangiocarcinoma. Technical replicate repertoires showed high reproducibility, with mean shared-clone rates roughly 0.88 and correlation coefficients above 0.95. TCRbeta repertoire sequencing, expression microarrays and whole-exome sequencing were combined in the study across five regions of each liver tumor, with adjacent normal tissue and blood also included. The approximately 25 tumor region samples were profiled with Agilent mRNA microarrays so that TCRbeta repertoire diversity could be related to the local molecular phenotype. Roughly 3.5 to 8 million productive TCRbeta reads were obtained per sample, and no significant difference in read depth was found between tissue types. The tumors of the five patients were staged as T1-T3 N0M0, with maximum diameters ranging from roughly 4.2 to 10 cm. A total of about 35 specimens from 5 patients, comprising approximately 25 tumor regions, 5 adjacent noncancerous liver tissues and 5 peripheral blood samples, were covered by TCRbeta repertoire sequencing. General findings and caveats noted by the study authors: With just a handful of patients in the study, the authors point out that the findings should be validated in a larger study. Because only the TCR beta chain was sequenced and unpaired alpha chains were not captured, true repertoire diversity is likely underestimated. The top 250 clones made up a significantly larger repertoire fraction in tumors than in blood (p = 0.039). Because the samples were bulk and unsorted, CD4+ and CD8+ T cell repertoires could not be compared. Pairs of tumor regions showed greater repertoire overlap (mean about 35%) than tumor-adjacent pairs (about 17%) or tumor-blood pairs (around 15%), which is consistent with antigen-driven expansion. Only about 7-25% of top clones were found in all five regions of a tumor, suggesting spatial heterogeneity of tumor-infiltrating T cells.

This clonotype originated in a man in his forties with primary liver carcinoma and hepatitis B virus infection. Sequenced material: liver tumor tissue from sampling region 4. The cell subset or site label on this specimen signifies: tumor region T4, right-lateral pole. Recombination joined TRBV5-4 with TRBJ2-1; 13 of the junction bases match TRBD2. CDR3 reads: CASRLPTSGRLYNEQFL. The nucleotides read TGTGCCAGCCGCCTCCCGACTAGCGGGAGGCTCTACAATGAGCAGTTCCTC.